The present entry profiles one TCR beta chain with its context. The data were obtained in a study of early T cells in non-severe SARS-CoV-2 infection. CDR1 and CDR2 from the germline V gene are SGDLS and YYNGEE. Deletions cut 0 bases from V and 4 bases from J, with 10 bases between. The CDR3 has 14 amino acids. TCRdb re-called the 5' RACE reads through MiXCR, storing one row per CDR3 protein. Here the sample spans around 27,000 distinct CDR3 sequences, over 2.5% being singletons. The rearrangement uses TRBV9 and TRBJ2-5; D not resolved. Sequenced material: whole blood. The source of this sequence is an adult who was a healthcare worker with PCR-confirmed SARS-CoV-2 infection or an uninfected control (not recorded which). In DNA form, the CDR3 reads TGTGCCAGCAGCGTAGGAGGTGCGCGAGAGACCCAGTACTTC. This gives the protein CASSVGGARETQYF. The variable domain in full, with the rest retrieved from reference TRBV9 and TRBJ2-5, is DSGVTQTPKHLITATGQRVTLRCSPRSGDLSVYWYQQSLDQGLQFLIQYYNGEERAKGNILERFSAQQFPDLHSELNLSSLELGDSALYFCASSVGGARETQYFGPGTRLLVL.